Listed here are 24 T cell receptor beta chains from one sample, sequenced in a study of Ad26.COV2.S vaccination and SARS-CoV-2 variants. Method: immunoSEQ multiplex PCR; TCRdb's copy keeps in-frame clones and lacks some. The sample has around 300,000 clones; approximately 90% are singletons. The treatment: 15 to 20 received Ad26.COV2.S at low or high dose, single or two shots; about 5 received placebo; per-sample allocation not given. Sampling was done on day 63 after the first vaccine or placebo injection. The sequencing here drew on peripheral blood, taken in a trial of Ad26.COV2.S vaccine versus placebo. The receptors come from a person aged 18-60 years who received the Ad26.COV2.S COVID-19 vaccine or a placebo.

CDR3 nucleotide sequence: TGTGCCAGCAGTTTCCGAGCGGGAGAGCAGTACTTC. Translated: CASSFRAGEQYF. This chain uses TRBV12-3 or TRBV12-4 with TRBJ2-7, with 7 bases identical to TRBD2. J was trimmed by 7 bases and V by 3 bases; bases with no gene match: 3. This CDR3 spans 12 amino acids.

This clone has only one observation. This chain joins TRBV5-6 and TRBJ2-6, with D maybe TRBD2 (6 bases). Germline CDR1 and CDR2: SGHDT and YYEEEE. This CDR3 has 17 residues. V gave up 6 bases and J gave up 0 bases, with 16 bases separating them. The CDR3 is CASTILGGTSGANVLTF. The CDR3 nucleotides read TGTGCCAGCACCATCCTGGGGGGTACCTCTGGGGCCAACGTCCTGACTTTC.

The CDR3 protein is CAISEKGFSYEQYF. The CDR3 bases are TGTGCCATCAGTGAGAAGGGATTCTCCTACGAGCAGTACTTC. The chain links TRBV10-3 to TRBJ2-7; no firm D call. The CDR3 consists of 14 residues. Between the trimmed V and J ends, which lost 2 bases and 0 bases, there was a span of 8 bases. CDR1 is ENHRY, CDR2 SYGVKD, per germline.

The chain links TRBV2 to TRBJ2-7, with 7 bases matching TRBD2. Germline CDR1 is SNHLY and CDR2 is FYNNEI. Trimming removed 6 bases from V and 5 bases from J; junction bases left unmatched: 10. This CDR3 spans 14 amino acids. CDR3 in amino acids: CASRERDPLDEQYF. The CDR3 DNA sequence: TGTGCCAGCAGGGAGCGGGATCCTCTTGACGAGCAGTACTTC. Complete variable domain (other parts from reference TRBV2 and TRBJ2-7): EPEVTQTPSHQVTQMGQEVILRCVPISNHLYFYWYRQILGQKVEFLVSFYNNEISEKSEIFDDQFSVERPDGSNFTLKIRSTKLEDSAMYFCASRERDPLDEQYFGPGTRLTVT.

This clone was counted a single time. CDR3 coding DNA: TGTGCCAGCAGCTTGAGAGGGAGGGGAAGCACAGATACGCAGTATTTT. Its protein product is CASSLRGRGSTDTQYF. The chain links TRBV7-9 to TRBJ2-3; 7 bases fit TRBD2. Germline V gives CDR1 SEHNR, CDR2 FQNEAQ (reference sequence). Trimming removed 3 bases from V and 0 bases from J; junction bases left unmatched: 6. The CDR3 sequence is 16 residues long.

CDR3 DNA sequence: TGTGCCAGCAGCGTAGAGGCTTACGCCTACAATGAGCAGTTCTTC. The encoded protein is CASSVEAYAYNEQFF. The V and J genes are TRBV9 and TRBJ2-1; D is unresolved. The CDR3 has 15 amino acids. Germline CDR1 and CDR2: SGDLS and YYNGEE. Trimming shortened V by 0 bases and J by 2 bases, and 9 bases separated the two germline ends. Using reference TRBV9 and TRBJ2-1 for the parts outside the CDR3, the full variable domain is DSGVTQTPKHLITATGQRVTLRCSPRSGDLSVYWYQQSLDQGLQFLIQYYNGEERAKGNILERFSAQQFPDLHSELNLSSLELGDSALYFCASSVEAYAYNEQFFGPGTRLTVL.

A word on this clone: The junction departs from germline at one end; a sequencing error may be responsible. The chain recombines TRBV3-1 (or the pseudogene TRBV3-2) with TRBJ2-7; TRBD1 or TRBD2 may be the D gene (6 bases each). This CDR3 spans 13 amino acids. Germline CDR1 LGHDT, CDR2 YNNKEL (reference sequence). CDR3 DNA: TGTGCCAGCAGCCAAGCGGGGGCCACGGGCAGGGACTTC. Its translation is CASSQAGATGRDF.

The chain carries TRBV7-2 and TRBJ2-3; D remains unclear. Trimming shortened V by 3 bases and J by 1 base, and 8 bases separated the two germline ends. Germline V gene sequence: CDR1 SGHTA, CDR2 FQGNSA. This CDR3 region has 14 residues. The DNA for the CDR3 is TGTGCCAGCAGCTTCGACGGGCGCACAGATACGCAGTATTTT. This encodes CASSFDGRTDTQYF.

This clone was found a few times. The chain joins TRBV15 to TRBJ1-1, with TRBD1 matching 10 bases. The trim removed 8 bases at V and 4 bases at J, leaving 4 bases unmatched. CDR1 LNHNV and CDR2 YYDKDF come from the germline V gene (reference sequence). CDR3 length: 13 amino acids. This CDR3 is CATQGTGATEAFF. Here the CDR3 DNA reads TGTGCCACCCAGGGGACAGGGGCCACTGAAGCTTTCTTT.

In nucleotides, the CDR3 is TGTGCCAGCAGTTACGCTGGGGAAAGTGGGGAGACCCAGTACTTC. This codes for CASSYAGESGETQYF. The chain is built from TRBV6-5 and TRBJ2-5; D uncertain. Germline CDR1 and CDR2: MNHEY and SVGAGI. CDR3 length: 15 amino acids. Trimming took 2 bases from V and 5 from J, leaving 15 bases between them.

This clone occurred a few times. The chain has TRBV6-2 or TRBV6-3 and TRBJ2-1; no reliable D call. The CDR3 has 14 amino acids. Germline V lookup: CDR1 MNHEY, CDR2 SVGEGT. The V end was cut by 0 bases, the J end by 2 bases, with 5 bases between. Written as DNA, the CDR3 is TGTGCCAGCAGTTACTCTGGTACCTACAATGAGCAGTTCTTC. Encoded protein: CASSYSGTYNEQFF.

The chain has TRBV14 and TRBJ2-5; D is ambiguous. V was shortened by 3 bases and J by 6 bases, with 11 bases between the two germline ends. Germline loops: CDR1 SGHDN, CDR2 FVKESK. CDR3 length equals 13 residues. CDR3: CASSQGRFKTQYF. CDR3 sequence (DNA): TGTGCCAGCAGCCAGGGCAGATTTAAGACCCAGTACTTC.

The rearrangement links TRBV19 to TRBJ2-5; 7 bases match TRBD2. Germline V gene lookup returns CDR1 LNHDA and CDR2 SQIVND (reference sequence). This CDR3 comprises 14 residues. The V and J ends lost 6 bases and 1 base, in that order; junction bases with no gene match: 5. CDR3 bases: TGTGCCAGTAGCCTCGGGGGGTCCCAAGAGACCCAGTACTTC. This gives the protein CASSLGGSQETQYF.

This chain uses TRBV7-9 with TRBJ1-6, with 11 bases lining up with TRBD1. Germline V gene data show CDR1 as SEHNR and CDR2 as FQNEAQ (reference sequence). The CDR3 contains 17 residues. With 2 bases clipped from V and 7 bases from J, the junction kept 7 bases outside the gene matches. CDR3 residues: CASSLPRTGGMNSPLHF. In nucleotides, the CDR3 is TGTGCCAGCAGCTTACCCCGGACAGGGGGCATGAATTCACCCCTCCACTTT.

V usage is TRBV11-2 and J usage is TRBJ1-6; possibly TRBD1 for D (5 bases). The CDR3 is made up of 15 amino acids. CDR1 is SGHAT and CDR2 is FQNNGV in the germline V gene. V was cut by 1 base and J by 7 bases, with 11 bases left in between. The CDR3 spells CASSLVGTENSPLHF. The DNA of the CDR3 is TGTGCCAGCAGCTTAGTCGGGACGGAAAATTCACCCCTCCACTTT.

This clone was seen once. This chain connects TRBV19 to TRBJ2-3; possible D gene TRBD2, 6 bases. Germline CDR1 LNHDA, CDR2 SQIVND (reference sequence). The CDR3 runs to 15 residues. Trimming removed 6 bases from V and 0 bases from J, with 13 bases in between. The DNA for the CDR3 is TGTGCCAGTAGACCGGGAGTACTAAGCACAGATACGCAGTATTTT. This codes for CASRPGVLSTDTQYF.

V is TRBV4-1 and J is TRBJ2-7; TRBD2 is a possible D gene (7 bases). Germline V gene data show CDR1 as MGHRA and CDR2 as YSYEKL. The CDR3 contains 16 residues. V lost 0 bases and J lost 3, with 15 bases in between. CDR3 nucleotide sequence: TGCGCCAGCAGCCAAGATGTGGTGGGAGGGGGCTACGAGCAGTACTTC. This sequence encodes CASSQDVVGGGYEQYF.

The chain combines TRBV24-1 with TRBJ1-2; D unresolved. The CDR3 has 12 residues. Between the trimmed V and J ends, which lost 9 bases and 8 bases, there was a span of 15 bases. Germline lookup yields CDR1 KGHDR and CDR2 SFDVKD. The CDR3 coding sequence is TGTGCCACCCGAACTTTCGGGTCGGGCTACACCTTC. Protein sequence: CATRTFGSGYTF.

This CDR3 reads CARRGGAEDTEAFF. CDR3 DNA: TGCGCCCGCCGGGGGGGGGCTGAGGACACTGAAGCTTTCTTT. The chain links TRBV5-1 to TRBJ1-1, with D maybe TRBD1 (6 bases). V was clipped by 10 bases and J by 3 bases, with 19 bases between them. The length of the CDR3 is 14 residues. Per the germline V gene, CDR1 is SGHRS and CDR2 is YFSETQ.

The V and J genes are TRBV3-1 (or the pseudogene TRBV3-2) and TRBJ2-1; D is unresolved. Germline-derived CDR1 and CDR2 are LGHDT and YNNKEL (reference sequence). Trimming removed 3 bases from V and 8 bases from J, with 14 bases in between. The CDR3 runs to 14 residues. CDR3: CASSHLSIPHEQFF. CDR3 nucleotides: TGTGCCAGCAGCCACCTTTCTATCCCCCATGAGCAGTTCTTC.

The rearrangement links TRBV7-2 to TRBJ2-1; 10 bases are shared with TRBD2. CDR3 length: 15 amino acids. Germline lookup yields CDR1 SGHTA and CDR2 FQGNSA. J was trimmed by 5 bases and V by 3 bases; bases with no gene match: 4. The CDR3 coding sequence is TGTGCCAGCAGCTTCTTTACTAGCGGGAACAATGAGCAGTTCTTC. It translates to CASSFFTSGNNEQFF.

The chain uses TRBV6-5 and TRBJ1-3; weak D call: TRBD1 (5 bases). This CDR3 spans 12 amino acids. The V end was cut by 8 bases, the J end by 4 bases, with 9 bases between. The germline gives CDR1 MNHEY, CDR2 SVGAGI. The CDR3 DNA is TGTGCCAGCCGGGACCGCGGAAACACCATATATTTT. Its translation: CASRDRGNTIYF.

This clone was counted a single time. The chain couples TRBV9 to TRBJ2-1; D is undetermined. CDR1 and CDR2 (germline): SGDLS, YYNGEE. CDR3 size: 14 residues. V lost 0 bases, J lost 8 bases, and 12 bases lay in between. CDR3 nucleotide sequence: TGTGCCAGCAGCGTAGGAGTCGAGGTCCATGAGCAGTTCTTC. It translates to CASSVGVEVHEQFF.

The CDR3 nucleotides read TGTGCCAGCAGCTTAGGGAGCCCCTTTAACCCGTCCTCCTACGAGCAGTACTTC. Protein sequence: CASSLGSPFNPSSYEQYF. The gene calls are TRBV11-2 and TRBJ2-7, with unresolved D. This CDR3 has 18 residues. The V end was cut by 1 base, the J end by 0 bases, with 19 bases between. The germline gives CDR1 SGHAT, CDR2 FQNNGV. The whole variable domain, filled in from reference TRBV11-2 and TRBJ2-7, reads EAGVAQSPRYKIIEKRQSVAFWCNPISGHATLYWYQQILGQGPKLLIQFQNNGVVDDSQLPKDRFSAERLKGVDSTLKIQPAKLEDSAVYLCASSLGSPFNPSSYEQYFGPGTRLTVT.